This T cell receptor beta chain was obtained from a study of cytomegalovirus exposure and HLA in healthy donors. Study in general: Prior work identified 95 million to 120 million unique TCR beta sequences in roughly 190 million T cells.

V lost 2 bases, J lost 3 bases, and 3 bases stayed unmatched. This CDR3 spans 15 amino acids. CDR1 and CDR2 from the germline V gene are SGHTA and FQGTGA. PCR involved 60 Vbeta and 13 Jbeta primers. TCRdb's table, derived via immunoSEQ multiplex PCR, lists solely in-frame clones and lacks some. The sample contains about 82,000 clones, 70% to 80% of which appear only once. Study-wide findings and caveats: The study listed approximately 160 cytomegalovirus-associated TCR beta chains. Highest at DRB1 and lowest at HLA-C, TCR association rates differed among HLA loci in a later analysis. Across donors, presence/absence analyses took sequencing depth to be roughly uniform.

On this clone itself: What it binds is unknown.

This sequence was found in a man aged 45-65 years in good health and CMV-seronegative. The sequencing input was PBMCs. The chain has TRBV7-3 and TRBJ2-7; 11 nucleotides line up with TRBD2. CDR3 residues: CASSLVSGGDYEQYF. CDR3 coding DNA: TGTGCCAGCAGCTTAGTTAGCGGGGGGGACTACGAGCAGTACTTC.